This TCR beta chain was found in a study of radiation and T cells in renal cell carcinoma. Study information: Nephrectomy followed 15 Gy stereotactic body radiation by 4 weeks.

Time point given: baseline pretreatment blood. Indicated treatment: 15 Gy SBRT to primary tumor, nephrectomy 4 weeks later. CDR3 length equals 12 residues. Germline V gene data show CDR1 as GTSNPN and CDR2 as SVGIG (reference sequence). Trimming removed 2 bases from V and 1 base from J, with 5 bases in between. Profiling relied on immunoSEQ multiplex PCR, and the TCRdb table lists in-frame clones only, not all of them. The table records 150,000 or so clones, roughly nine tenths of them present only once. Overall study results and limits: Top tumor clonotypes rose in blood 2 weeks post-radiation, then contracted.

Turning to this clone: Its antigen remains unknown.

This receptor was identified in a woman in her 70s with renal cell carcinoma. The chain couples TRBV30 to TRBJ1-2, with D unresolved. Sequenced here: blood, sampled from a patient whose treatment included radiotherapy and nephrectomy. This CDR3 is CAWSIVNYGYTF. CDR3 in DNA: TGTGCCTGGAGTATAGTTAACTATGGCTACACCTTC.